This TCR beta chain was captured by sequencing in a study of shared clonotypes between healthy human individuals. Study-level results: Relative to memory subsets, naive subsets generally showed larger estimated richness.

Germline V gene sequence: CDR1 KGHSH, CDR2 LQKENI. The CDR3 consists of 15 residues. V was pared by 3 bases and J by 4 bases, with 4 bases of the junction left unmatched. Data came from immunoSEQ multiplex PCR; TCRdb stores just in-frame clones and leaves some out. The data hold a few hundred thousand clones, with around 97% observed a single time. About this clone itself: The antigen is not known.

This receptor was identified in a woman aged 30 to 39 in good health. This rearrangement joins TRBV18 to TRBJ2-2, with 8 bases matching TRBD1. Sequencing was performed on naive CD4+ T cells sorted from blood. The subset here: CD45RA+ positively selected. Written as DNA, the CDR3 is TGTGCCAGCTCACCGCCCGGGACAGGCACCGGGGAGCTGTTTTTT. It yields the protein CASSPPGTGTGELFF.